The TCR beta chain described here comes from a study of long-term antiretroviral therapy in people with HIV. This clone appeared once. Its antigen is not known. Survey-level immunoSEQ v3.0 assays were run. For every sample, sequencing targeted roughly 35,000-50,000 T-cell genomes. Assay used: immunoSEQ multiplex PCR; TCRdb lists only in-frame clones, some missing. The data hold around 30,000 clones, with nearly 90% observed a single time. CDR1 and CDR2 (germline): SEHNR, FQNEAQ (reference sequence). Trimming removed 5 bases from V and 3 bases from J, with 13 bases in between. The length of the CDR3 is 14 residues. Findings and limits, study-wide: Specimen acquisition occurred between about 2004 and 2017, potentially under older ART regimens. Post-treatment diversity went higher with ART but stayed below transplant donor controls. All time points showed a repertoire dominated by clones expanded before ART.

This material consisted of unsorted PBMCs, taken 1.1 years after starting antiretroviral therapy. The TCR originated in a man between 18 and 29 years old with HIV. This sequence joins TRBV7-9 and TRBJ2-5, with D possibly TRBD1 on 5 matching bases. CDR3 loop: CASSRSGAEETQYF. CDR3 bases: TGTGCCAGCAGCCGAAGTGGGGCCGAAGAGACCCAGTACTTC.